This TCR beta chain was recovered during a study of CD8 T cells in Susac syndrome. Findings and caveats of the study: It was acknowledged in the study that its TCR sequencing and HLA analysis involved a relatively small number of individuals.

Sequencing of TCR beta was undertaken in CD8+ and CD4+ T cells derived from blood. Germline values: CDR1 ENHRY, CDR2 SYGVKD. CDR3 length: 15 residues. With V trimmed by 4 bases and J by 0 bases, 5 bases remained unmatched. Random-hexamer reverse transcription was applied to 0.5 to 1 ug RNA. Amplification of TCR beta CDR3 across 54 Vbeta and 13 Jbeta was performed with immunoSEQ multiplex PCR. TCRdb re-derived calls from the immunoSEQ multiplex PCR reads in MiXCR, one entry per CDR3 protein. The sample gives some 200,000 distinct CDR3 sequences, roughly 96% of which show up once; roughly 0.1% is in the top ten. Comments on this clonotype: What it recognizes is unknown.

This TCR was recovered from a human donor with multiple sclerosis. The J gene is TRBJ2-7, the V gene TRBV10-3; 8 bases fit TRBD2. The specimen was CD4+ T cells from PBMCs. The CDR3 sequence: CAISAQAGASYEQYF. CDR3 in DNA: TGTGCCATCAGTGCTCAAGCGGGGGCCTCCTACGAGCAGTACTTC.